This T cell receptor (beta chain) is drawn from a study of cytomegalovirus exposure and HLA in healthy donors. Whole-study findings and limits: Most observed TCR sequences were rare, whereas some public TCRs were detected in many donors. Three CMV-associated chains proved CMV antigen-specific in vitro. HLA allele associations emerged for roughly 16,000 TCR beta sequences in a later analysis, at 0.05 false discovery rate. In an earlier analysis, most TCR beta V segments were productive about 87% or about 30% of the time.

J was trimmed by 5 bases and V by 0 bases; bases with no gene match: 3. The CDR3 totals 13 residues. Germline V gene sequence: CDR1 GTSNPN, CDR2 SVGIG (reference sequence). PCR involved 60 Vbeta and 13 Jbeta primers. The repertoire was sequenced with immunoSEQ multiplex PCR; TCRdb's copy has only in-frame clones and lacks some. The sample yields approximately 160,000 clones, about 80% seen once. With respect to this clone: Antigen unknown.

Sequencing was done on a sample of PBMCs. This sequence originates from a man between 18 and 35 years old in good health and CMV-seropositive. This rearrangement joins TRBV30 to TRBJ2-5; 7 bases agree with TRBD2. CDR3 coding DNA: TGTGCCTGGAGTGTGTTGGGAGGGGAGACCCAGTACTTC. It is translated as CAWSVLGGETQYF.